This T cell receptor (beta chain) was obtained from a study of T cells in Graves' hyperthyroidism and ophthalmopathy. Study-wide results and caveats: Most thyroid clonotypes with frequency above 0.001 were detected in blood.

Ophthalmopathy patients had Clinical Activity Score at least 3, NOSPECS grade at least 4, duration under 3 months. Roughly 9.1 ml of fresh peripheral blood supplied the PBMCs. The count of this clonotype is one. As yet, its antigen is unknown. What was amplified from RNA transcripts were TCR beta CDR3 regions. First-round RT-PCR with HTBI primers amplified the TCR CDR3 region. TCRdb reprocessed the multiplex PCR reads with MiXCR, giving one entry per CDR3 protein. The sample has 400,000 to 450,000 distinct CDR3 sequences, 14% to 15% seen once; the top ten hold less than 15%. The receptor was derived from a man younger than 35 with Graves' ophthalmopathy. The sequenced sample consisted of blood.

The CDR3 DNA reads TGTGCCAGTAGTATCTCATGGGGCCCGCAGTTCTTC. Translation gives CASSISWGPQFF. V is TRBV19 and J is TRBJ2-1; TRBD1 might be the D (5 bases). This CDR3 comprises 12 residues. Trimming removed 3 bases from V and 12 bases from J, with 12 bases in between. From germline, CDR1 is LNHDA and CDR2 SQIVND (reference sequence).